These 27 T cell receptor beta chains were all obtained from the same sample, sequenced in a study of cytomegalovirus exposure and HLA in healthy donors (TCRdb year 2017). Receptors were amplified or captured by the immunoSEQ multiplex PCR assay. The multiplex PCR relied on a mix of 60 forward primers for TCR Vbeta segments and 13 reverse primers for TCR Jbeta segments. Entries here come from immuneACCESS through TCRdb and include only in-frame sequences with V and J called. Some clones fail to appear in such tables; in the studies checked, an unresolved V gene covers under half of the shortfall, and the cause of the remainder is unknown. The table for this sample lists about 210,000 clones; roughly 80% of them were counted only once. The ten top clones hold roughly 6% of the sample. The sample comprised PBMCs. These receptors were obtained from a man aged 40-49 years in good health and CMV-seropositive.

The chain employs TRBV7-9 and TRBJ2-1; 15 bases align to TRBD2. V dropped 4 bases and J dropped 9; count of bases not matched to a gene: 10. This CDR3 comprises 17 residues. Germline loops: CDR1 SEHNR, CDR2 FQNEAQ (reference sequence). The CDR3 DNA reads TGTGCCAGCAGCTCCGGACTAGCGGGAGGGCCGTTCGGTGAGCAGTTCTTC. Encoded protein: CASSSGLAGGPFGEQFF.

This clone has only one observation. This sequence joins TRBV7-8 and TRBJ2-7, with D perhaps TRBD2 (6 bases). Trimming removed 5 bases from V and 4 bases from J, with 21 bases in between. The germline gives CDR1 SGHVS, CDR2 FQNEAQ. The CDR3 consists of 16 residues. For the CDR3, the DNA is TGTGCCAGCAGCCAGTGGGGGTCTGGGGGGTTGTACGAGCAGTACTTC. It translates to CASSQWGSGGLYEQYF.

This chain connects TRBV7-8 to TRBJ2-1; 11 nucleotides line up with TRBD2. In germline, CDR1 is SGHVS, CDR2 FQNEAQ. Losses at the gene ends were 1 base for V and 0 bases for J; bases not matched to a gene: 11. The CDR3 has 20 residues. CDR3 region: CASSLVGTSGGPSSYNEQFF. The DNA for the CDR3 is TGTGCCAGCAGCTTAGTGGGGACTAGCGGAGGGCCCAGCTCCTACAATGAGCAGTTCTTC.

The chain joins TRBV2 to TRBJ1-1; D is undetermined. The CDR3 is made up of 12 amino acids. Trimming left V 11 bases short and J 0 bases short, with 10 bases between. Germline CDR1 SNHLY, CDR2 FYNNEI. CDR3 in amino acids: CARLEVNTEAFF. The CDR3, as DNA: TGTGCCCGCCTCGAGGTGAACACTGAAGCTTTCTTT.

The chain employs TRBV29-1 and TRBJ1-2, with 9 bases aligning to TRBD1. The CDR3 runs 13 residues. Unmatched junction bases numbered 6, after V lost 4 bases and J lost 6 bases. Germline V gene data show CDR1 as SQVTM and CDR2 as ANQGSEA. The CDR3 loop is CSVASGQGNGYTF. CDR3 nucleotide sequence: TGCAGCGTTGCCAGTGGACAGGGGAATGGCTACACCTTC. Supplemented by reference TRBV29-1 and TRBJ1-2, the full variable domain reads SAVISQKPSRDICQRGTSLTIQCQVDSQVTMMFWYRQQPGQSLTLIATANQGSEATYESGFVIDKFPISRPNLTFSTLTVSNMSPEDSSIYLCSVASGQGNGYTFGSGTRLTVV.

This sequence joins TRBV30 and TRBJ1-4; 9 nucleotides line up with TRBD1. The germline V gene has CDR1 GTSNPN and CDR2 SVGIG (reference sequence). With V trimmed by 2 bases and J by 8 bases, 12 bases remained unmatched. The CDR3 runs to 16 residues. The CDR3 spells CAWSKTGGERKEKLFF. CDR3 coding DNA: TGTGCCTGGAGTAAAACAGGGGGCGAAAGGAAGGAAAAACTGTTTTTT. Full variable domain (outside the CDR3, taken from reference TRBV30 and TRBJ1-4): SQTIHQWPATLVQPVGSPLSLECTVEGTSNPNLYWYRQAAGRGLQLLFYSVGIGQISSEVPQNLSASRPQDRQFILSSKKLLLSDSGFYLCAWSKTGGERKEKLFFGSGTQLSVL.

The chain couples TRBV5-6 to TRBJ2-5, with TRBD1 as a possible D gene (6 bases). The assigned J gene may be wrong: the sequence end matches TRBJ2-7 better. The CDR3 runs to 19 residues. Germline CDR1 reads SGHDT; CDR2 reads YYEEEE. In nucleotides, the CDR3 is TGTGCCAGCGGCTCCAAGGGGGTTCCGGTAGGCCCGGGGATTTACGAGCAGTACTTC. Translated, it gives CASGSKGVPVGPGIYEQYF.

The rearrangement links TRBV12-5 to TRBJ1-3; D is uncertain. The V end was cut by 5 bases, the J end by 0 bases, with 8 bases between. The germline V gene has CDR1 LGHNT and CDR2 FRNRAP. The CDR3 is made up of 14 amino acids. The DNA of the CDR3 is TGTGCTAGTGGTCCCTCCGGCTCTGGAAACACCATATATTTT. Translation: CASGPSGSGNTIYF.

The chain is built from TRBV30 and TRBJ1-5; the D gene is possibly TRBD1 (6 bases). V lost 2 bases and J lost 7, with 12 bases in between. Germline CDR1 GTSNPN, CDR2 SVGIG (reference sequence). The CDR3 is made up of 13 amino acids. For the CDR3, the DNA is TGTGCCTGGAGTTCAGGGGCCGGACAGCCCCAGCATTTT. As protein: CAWSSGAGQPQHF.

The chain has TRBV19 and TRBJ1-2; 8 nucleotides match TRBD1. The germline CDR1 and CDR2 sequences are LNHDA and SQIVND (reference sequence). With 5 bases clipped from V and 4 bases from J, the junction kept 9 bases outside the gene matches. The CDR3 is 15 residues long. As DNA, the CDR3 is TGTGCCAGTAGTGTTCACGGGACAGGAGGCTATGGCTACACCTTC. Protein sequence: CASSVHGTGGYGYTF.

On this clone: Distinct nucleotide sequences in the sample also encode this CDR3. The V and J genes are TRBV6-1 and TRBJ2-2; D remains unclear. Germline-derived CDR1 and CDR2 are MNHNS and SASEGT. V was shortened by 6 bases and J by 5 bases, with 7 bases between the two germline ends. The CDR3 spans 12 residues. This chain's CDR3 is CASRTGTGELFF. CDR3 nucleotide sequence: TGTGCCAGCAGGACTGGGACCGGGGAGCTGTTTTTT.

CDR3 DNA: TGTGCCAGCAGCTTAGTTCGGGCAGATACGCAGTATTTT. This encodes CASSLVRADTQYF. The gene calls are TRBV7-8 and TRBJ2-3; unclear D gene. This CDR3 is built from 13 residues. Trimming shortened V by 1 base and J by 4 bases, and 6 bases separated the two germline ends. Germline-derived CDR1 and CDR2 are SGHVS and FQNEAQ.

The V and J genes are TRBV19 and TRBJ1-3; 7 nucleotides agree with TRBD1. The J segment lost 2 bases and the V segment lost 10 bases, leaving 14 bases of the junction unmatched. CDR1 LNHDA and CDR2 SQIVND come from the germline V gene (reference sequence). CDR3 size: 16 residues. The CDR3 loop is CATLPKTGWPGNTIYF. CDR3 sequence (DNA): TGTGCCACCCTCCCTAAGACAGGGTGGCCTGGAAACACCATATATTTT.

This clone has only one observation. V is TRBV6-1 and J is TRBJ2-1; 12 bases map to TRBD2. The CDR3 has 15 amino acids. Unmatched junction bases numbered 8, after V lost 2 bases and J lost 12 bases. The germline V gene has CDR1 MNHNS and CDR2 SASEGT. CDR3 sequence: CASSERTSGRMLQFF. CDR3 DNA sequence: TGTGCCAGCAGTGAACGTACTAGCGGGAGGATGTTGCAGTTCTTC.

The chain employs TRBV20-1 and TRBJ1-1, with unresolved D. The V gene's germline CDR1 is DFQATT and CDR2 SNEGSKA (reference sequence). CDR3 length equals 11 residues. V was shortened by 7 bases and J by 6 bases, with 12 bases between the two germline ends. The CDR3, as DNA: TGCAGTGGGTTCTTAACGGCTGAAGCTTTCTTT. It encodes CSGFLTAEAFF.

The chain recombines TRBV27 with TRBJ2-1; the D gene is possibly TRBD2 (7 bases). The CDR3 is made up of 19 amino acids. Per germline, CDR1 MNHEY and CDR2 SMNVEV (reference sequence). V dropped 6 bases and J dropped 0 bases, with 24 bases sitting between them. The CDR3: CASSPHGGASWGSYNEQFF. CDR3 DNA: TGTGCCAGCAGCCCTCATGGGGGGGCCTCTTGGGGCTCCTACAATGAGCAGTTCTTC.

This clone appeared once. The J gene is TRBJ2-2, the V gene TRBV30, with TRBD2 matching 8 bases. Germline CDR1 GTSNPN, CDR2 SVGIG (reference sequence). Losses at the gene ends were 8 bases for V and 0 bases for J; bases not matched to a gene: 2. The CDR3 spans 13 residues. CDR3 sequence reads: CASSGANTGELFF. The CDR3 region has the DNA TGTGCCAGTAGCGGGGCGAACACCGGGGAGCTGTTTTTT.

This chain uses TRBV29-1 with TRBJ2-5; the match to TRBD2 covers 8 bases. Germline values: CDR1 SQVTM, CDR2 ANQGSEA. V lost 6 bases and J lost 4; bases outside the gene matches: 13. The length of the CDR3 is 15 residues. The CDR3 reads CSVLAGSSNPETQYF. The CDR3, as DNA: TGCAGCGTGTTAGCGGGATCTAGCAACCCAGAGACCCAGTACTTC.

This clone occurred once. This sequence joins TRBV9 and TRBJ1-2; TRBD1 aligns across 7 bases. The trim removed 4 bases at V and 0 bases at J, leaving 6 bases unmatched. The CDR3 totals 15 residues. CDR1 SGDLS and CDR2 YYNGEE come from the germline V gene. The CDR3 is CASSPSGTANYGYTF. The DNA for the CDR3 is TGTGCCAGCAGCCCATCCGGGACAGCTAACTATGGCTACACCTTC.

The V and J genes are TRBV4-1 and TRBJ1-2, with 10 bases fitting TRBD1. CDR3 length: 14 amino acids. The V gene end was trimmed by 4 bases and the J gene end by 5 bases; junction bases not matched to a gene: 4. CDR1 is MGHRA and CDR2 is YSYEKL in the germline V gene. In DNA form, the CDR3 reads TGCGCCAGCAGCCTTGGGACAGGGGAGTATGGCTACACCTTC. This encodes CASSLGTGEYGYTF.

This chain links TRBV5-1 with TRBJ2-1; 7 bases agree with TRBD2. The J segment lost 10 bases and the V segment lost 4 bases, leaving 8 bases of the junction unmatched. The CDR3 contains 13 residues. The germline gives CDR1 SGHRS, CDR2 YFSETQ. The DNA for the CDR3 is TGCGCCAGCAGCCTGGGAGGGTCAAGGGAGCAGTTCTTC. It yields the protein CASSLGGSREQFF.

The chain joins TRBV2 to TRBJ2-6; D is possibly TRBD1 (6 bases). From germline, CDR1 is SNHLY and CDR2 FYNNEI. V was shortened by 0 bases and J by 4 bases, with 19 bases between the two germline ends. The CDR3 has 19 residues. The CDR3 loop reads CASSEALNRVFKGANVLTF. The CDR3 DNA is TGTGCCAGCAGTGAAGCGCTCAACAGGGTTTTCAAAGGGGCCAACGTCCTGACTTTC.

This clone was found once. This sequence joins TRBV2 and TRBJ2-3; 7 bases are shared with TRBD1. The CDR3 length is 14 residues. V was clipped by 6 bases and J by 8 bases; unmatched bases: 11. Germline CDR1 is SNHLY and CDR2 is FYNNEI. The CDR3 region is CASRKGAALGTQYF. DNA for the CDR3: TGTGCCAGCAGAAAGGGGGCCGCGCTGGGTACGCAGTATTTT.

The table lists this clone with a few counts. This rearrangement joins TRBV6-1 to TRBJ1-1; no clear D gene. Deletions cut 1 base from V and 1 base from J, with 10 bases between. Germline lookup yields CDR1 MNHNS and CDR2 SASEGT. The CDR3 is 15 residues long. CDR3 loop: CASSEGWGGNTEAFF. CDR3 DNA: TGTGCCAGCAGTGAAGGATGGGGAGGGAACACTGAAGCTTTCTTT.

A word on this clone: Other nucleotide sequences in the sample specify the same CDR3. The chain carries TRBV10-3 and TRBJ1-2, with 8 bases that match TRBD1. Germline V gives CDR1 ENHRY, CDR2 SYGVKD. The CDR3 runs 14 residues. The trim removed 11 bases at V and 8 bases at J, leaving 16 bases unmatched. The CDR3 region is CALSPGQGARGYTF. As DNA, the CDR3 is TGTGCCCTAAGTCCGGGGCAGGGGGCGAGAGGCTACACCTTC.

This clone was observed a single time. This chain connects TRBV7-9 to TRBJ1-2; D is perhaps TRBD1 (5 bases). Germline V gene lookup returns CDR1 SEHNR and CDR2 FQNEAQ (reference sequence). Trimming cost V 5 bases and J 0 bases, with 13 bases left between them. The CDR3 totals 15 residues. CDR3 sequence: CASSILVTANYGYTF. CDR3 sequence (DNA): TGTGCCAGCAGCATCCTCGTGACAGCTAACTATGGCTACACCTTC.

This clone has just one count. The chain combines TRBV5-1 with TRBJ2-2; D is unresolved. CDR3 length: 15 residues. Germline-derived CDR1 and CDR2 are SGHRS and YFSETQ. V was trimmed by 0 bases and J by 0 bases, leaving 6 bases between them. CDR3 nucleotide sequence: TGCGCCAGCAGCTTGGCTGGGCCGAACACCGGGGAGCTGTTTTTT. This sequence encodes CASSLAGPNTGELFF. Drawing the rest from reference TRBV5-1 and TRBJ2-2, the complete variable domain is KAGVTQTPRYLIKTRGQQVTLSCSPISGHRSVSWYQQTPGQGLQFLFEYFSETQRNKGNFPGRFSGRQFSNSRSEMNVSTLELGDSALYLCASSLAGPNTGELFFGEGSRLTVL.